Below, one T cell receptor (beta chain) is given with its context. This entry is derived from a study of PD-1 blockade in mismatch repair-deficient tumors. Germline values: CDR1 MNHEY, CDR2 SVGAGI. V was clipped by 6 bases and J by 0 bases, with 9 bases between them. The CDR3 spans 14 residues. Three pembrolizumab responders had their TCRs sequenced. TCRdb's table, derived via immunoSEQ multiplex PCR, lists solely in-frame clones and lacks some. Among roughly 120,000 clones, 85% to 90% were seen once, and the ten largest hold 10% to 15%. This clonotype originated in an adult with mismatch repair-deficient cancer. Sequences were derived from peripheral blood, sampled roughly 67 weeks after starting pembrolizumab. The chain uses TRBV6-5 and TRBJ1-3; no firm D call. CDR3 bases: TGTGCCAGCAGGAAATGGATCTCTGGAAACACCATATATTTT. Its protein product is CASRKWISGNTIYF.